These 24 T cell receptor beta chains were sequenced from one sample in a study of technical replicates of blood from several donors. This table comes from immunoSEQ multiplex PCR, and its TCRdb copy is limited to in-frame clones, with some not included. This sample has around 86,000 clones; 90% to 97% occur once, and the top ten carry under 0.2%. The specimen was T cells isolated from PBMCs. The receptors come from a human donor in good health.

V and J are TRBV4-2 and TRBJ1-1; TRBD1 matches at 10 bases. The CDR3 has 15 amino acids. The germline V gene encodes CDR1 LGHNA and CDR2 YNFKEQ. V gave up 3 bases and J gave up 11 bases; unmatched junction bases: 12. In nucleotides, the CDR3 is TGTGCCAGCAGCCAGGGACAGGGGCCTAAGGCGGGGGCTTTCTTT. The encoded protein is CASSQGQGPKAGAFF.

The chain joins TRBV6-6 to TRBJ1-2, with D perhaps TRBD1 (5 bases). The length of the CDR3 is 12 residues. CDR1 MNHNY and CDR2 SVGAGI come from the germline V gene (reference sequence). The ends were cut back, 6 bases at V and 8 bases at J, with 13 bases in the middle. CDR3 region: CASRAGLDGYTF. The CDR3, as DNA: TGTGCCAGCAGAGCAGGGTTGGACGGCTACACCTTC.

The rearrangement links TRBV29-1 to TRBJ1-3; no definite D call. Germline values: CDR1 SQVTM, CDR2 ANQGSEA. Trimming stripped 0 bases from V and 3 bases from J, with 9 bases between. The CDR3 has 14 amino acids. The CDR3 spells CSVEDGTNGNTIYF. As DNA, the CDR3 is TGCAGCGTTGAAGATGGTACAAATGGAAACACCATATATTTT.

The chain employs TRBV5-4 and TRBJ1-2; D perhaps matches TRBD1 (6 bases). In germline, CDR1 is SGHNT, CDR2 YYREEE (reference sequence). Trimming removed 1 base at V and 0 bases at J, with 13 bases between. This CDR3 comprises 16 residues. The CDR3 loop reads CASSLYGQLTNYGYTF. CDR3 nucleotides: TGTGCCAGCAGCTTGTACGGACAGCTTACTAACTATGGCTACACCTTC.

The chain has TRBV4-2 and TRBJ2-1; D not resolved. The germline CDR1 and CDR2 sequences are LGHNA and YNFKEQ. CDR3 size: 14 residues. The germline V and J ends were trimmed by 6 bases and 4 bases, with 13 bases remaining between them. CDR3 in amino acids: CASRSQIEYNEQFF. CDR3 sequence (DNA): TGTGCCAGCAGGTCCCAAATAGAATACAATGAGCAGTTCTTC.

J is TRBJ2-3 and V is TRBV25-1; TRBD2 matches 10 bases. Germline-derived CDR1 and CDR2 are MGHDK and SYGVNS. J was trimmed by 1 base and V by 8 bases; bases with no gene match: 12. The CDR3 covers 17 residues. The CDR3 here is CASYTFLAGVGTDTQYF. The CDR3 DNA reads TGTGCCAGCTATACCTTTCTAGCGGGGGTTGGCACAGATACGCAGTATTTT.

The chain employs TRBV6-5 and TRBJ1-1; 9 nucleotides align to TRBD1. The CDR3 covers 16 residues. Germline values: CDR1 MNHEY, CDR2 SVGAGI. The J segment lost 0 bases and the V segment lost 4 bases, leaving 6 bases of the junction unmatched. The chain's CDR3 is CASSWWDRAMNTEAFF. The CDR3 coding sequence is TGTGCCAGCAGTTGGTGGGACAGGGCCATGAACACTGAAGCTTTCTTT.

The DNA of the CDR3 is TGTGCCAGCAGTCCGACTAGCGGGAGTGGGAATGAGCAGTTCTTC. Amino acid sequence: CASSPTSGSGNEQFF. The V gene is TRBV2, the J gene TRBJ2-1; TRBD2 agrees at 12 bases. The junction had 6 bases not matched to a gene; V was cut back by 5 bases and J by 7 bases. The CDR3 is 15 amino acids. CDR1 SNHLY and CDR2 FYNNEI come from the germline V gene.

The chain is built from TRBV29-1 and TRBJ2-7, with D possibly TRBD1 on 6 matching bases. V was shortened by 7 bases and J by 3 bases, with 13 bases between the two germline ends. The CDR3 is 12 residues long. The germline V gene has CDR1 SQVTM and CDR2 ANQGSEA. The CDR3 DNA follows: TGCAGCGCCCCGGACAGATTCTACGAGCAGTACTTC. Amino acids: CSAPDRFYEQYF.

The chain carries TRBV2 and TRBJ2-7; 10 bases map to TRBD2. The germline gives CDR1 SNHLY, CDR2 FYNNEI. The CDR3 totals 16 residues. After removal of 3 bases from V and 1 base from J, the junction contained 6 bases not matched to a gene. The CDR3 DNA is TGTGCCAGCAGTGAGCGGCTAGCGGGAGTGTCCTACGAGCAGTACTTC. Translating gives CASSERLAGVSYEQYF.

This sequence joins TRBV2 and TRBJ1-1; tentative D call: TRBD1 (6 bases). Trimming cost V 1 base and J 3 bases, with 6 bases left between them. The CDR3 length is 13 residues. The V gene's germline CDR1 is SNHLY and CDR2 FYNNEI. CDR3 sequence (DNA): TGTGCCAGCAGTGAAGAGGGGGACACTGAAGCTTTCTTT. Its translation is CASSEEGDTEAFF. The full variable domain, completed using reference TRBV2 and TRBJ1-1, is EPEVTQTPSHQVTQMGQEVILRCVPISNHLYFYWYRQILGQKVEFLVSFYNNEISEKSEIFDDQFSVERPDGSNFTLKIRSTKLEDSAMYFCASSEEGDTEAFFGQGTRLTVV.

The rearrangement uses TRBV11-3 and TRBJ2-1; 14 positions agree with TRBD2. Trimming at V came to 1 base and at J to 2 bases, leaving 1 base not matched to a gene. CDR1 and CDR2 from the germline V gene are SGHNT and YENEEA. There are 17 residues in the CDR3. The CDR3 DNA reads TGTGCCAGCAGCTTAGGACTAGCGGGGGGGCCCTACAATGAGCAGTTCTTC. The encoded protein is CASSLGLAGGPYNEQFF.

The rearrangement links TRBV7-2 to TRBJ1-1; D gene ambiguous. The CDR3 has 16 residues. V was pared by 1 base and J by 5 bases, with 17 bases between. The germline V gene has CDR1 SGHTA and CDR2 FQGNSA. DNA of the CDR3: TGTGCCAGCAGCTTAGTAGGCCGGAGTTGGGTGACTGAAGCTTTCTTT. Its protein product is CASSLVGRSWVTEAFF.

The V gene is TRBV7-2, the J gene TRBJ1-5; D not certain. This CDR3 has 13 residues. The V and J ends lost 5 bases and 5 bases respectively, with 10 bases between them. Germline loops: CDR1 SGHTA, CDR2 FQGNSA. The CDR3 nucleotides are TGTGCCAGCAGCCTAGGAGGAGATCAGCCCCAGCATTTT. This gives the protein CASSLGGDQPQHF.

The CDR3 reads CASSASRDRLNEQFF. Here the CDR3 DNA reads TGTGCCAGCAGCGCCTCCCGGGACAGACTCAATGAGCAGTTCTTC. The genes are TRBV7-3 and TRBJ2-1, with 7 nucleotides matching TRBD1. Trimming took 5 bases from V and 6 from J; bases not matched to a gene: 10. This CDR3 region has 15 residues. The germline CDR1 and CDR2 sequences are SGHTA and FQGTGA.

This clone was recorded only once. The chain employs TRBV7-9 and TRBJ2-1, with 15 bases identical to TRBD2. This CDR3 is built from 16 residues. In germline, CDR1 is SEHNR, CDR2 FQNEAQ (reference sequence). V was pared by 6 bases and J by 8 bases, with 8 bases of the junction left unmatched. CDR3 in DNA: TGTGCCAGCAGAGGGACTAGCGGGAGGAGGGTCGATGAGCAGTTCTTC. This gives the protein CASRGTSGRRVDEQFF.

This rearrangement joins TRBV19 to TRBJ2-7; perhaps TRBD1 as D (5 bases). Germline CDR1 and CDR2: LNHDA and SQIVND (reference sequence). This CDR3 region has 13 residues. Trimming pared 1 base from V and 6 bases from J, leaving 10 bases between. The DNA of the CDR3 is TGTGCCAGTAGTATAGGCAGGGCGGCCGAGCAGTACTTC. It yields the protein CASSIGRAAEQYF.

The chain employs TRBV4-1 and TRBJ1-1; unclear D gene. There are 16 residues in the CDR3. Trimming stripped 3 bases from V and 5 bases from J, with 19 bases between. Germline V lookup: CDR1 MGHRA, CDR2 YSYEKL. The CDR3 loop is CASSHSVRERRTEAFF. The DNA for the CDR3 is TGCGCCAGCAGCCACTCTGTTCGCGAGCGAAGGACTGAAGCTTTCTTT.

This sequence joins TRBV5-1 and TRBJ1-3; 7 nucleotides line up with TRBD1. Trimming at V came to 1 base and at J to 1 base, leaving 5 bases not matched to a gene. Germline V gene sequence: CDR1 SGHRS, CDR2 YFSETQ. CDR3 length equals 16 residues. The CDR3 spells CASSLKGQSSGNTIYF. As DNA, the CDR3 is TGCGCCAGCAGCTTGAAGGGACAGAGTTCTGGAAACACCATATATTTT.

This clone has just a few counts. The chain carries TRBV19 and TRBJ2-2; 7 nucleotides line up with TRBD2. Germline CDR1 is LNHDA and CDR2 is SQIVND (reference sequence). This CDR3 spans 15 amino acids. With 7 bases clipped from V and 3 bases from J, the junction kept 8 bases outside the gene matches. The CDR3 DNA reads TGTGCCAGTACCACTATAGCGGGTCACACCGGGGAGCTGTTTTTT. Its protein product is CASTTIAGHTGELFF.

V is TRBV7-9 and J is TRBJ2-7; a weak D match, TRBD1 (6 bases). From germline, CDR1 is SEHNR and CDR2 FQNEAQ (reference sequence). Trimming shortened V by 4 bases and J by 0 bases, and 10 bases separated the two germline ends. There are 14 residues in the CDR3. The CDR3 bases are TGTGCCAGCAGCTCAGGGGCCAACTCCTACGAGCAGTACTTC. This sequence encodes CASSSGANSYEQYF.

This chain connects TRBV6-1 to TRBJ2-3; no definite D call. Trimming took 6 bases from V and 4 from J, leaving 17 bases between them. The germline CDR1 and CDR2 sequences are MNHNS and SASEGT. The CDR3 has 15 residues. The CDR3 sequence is CASRLNSVVADTQYF. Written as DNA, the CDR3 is TGTGCCAGCAGACTAAATTCCGTCGTGGCAGATACGCAGTATTTT.

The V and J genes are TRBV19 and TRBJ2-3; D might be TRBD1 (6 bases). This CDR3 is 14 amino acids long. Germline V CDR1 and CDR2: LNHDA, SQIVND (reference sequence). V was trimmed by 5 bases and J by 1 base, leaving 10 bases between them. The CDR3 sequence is CASSVNRGTDTQYF. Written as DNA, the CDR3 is TGTGCCAGTAGTGTAAACAGGGGCACAGATACGCAGTATTTT.

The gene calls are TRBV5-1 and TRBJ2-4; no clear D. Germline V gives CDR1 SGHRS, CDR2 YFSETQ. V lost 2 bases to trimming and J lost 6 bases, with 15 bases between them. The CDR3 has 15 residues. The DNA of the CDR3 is TGCGCCAGCAGCTTTGGCACCCCGCGAGGAAACATTCAGTACTTC. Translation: CASSFGTPRGNIQYF.